The T cell receptor (beta chain) described here comes from a study of cytomegalovirus exposure and HLA in healthy donors. Study-level points and caveats: Most TCR beta V segments were productive about 87% or about 30% of the time in an earlier analysis. CMV antigen specificity of three CMV-associated chains was confirmed in vitro.

On this clone: Its specificity is not known.

PCR primers comprised 60 Vbeta and 13 Jbeta primers. TCRdb's table, derived via immunoSEQ multiplex PCR, lists solely in-frame clones and lacks some. The table lists 100,000 to 150,000 clones, 75% of them singletons. Germline CDR1 is KGHSH and CDR2 is LQKENI. V was trimmed by 3 bases and J by 9 bases, leaving 17 bases between them. CDR3 length: 14 residues. The receptor was isolated from a woman between 40 and 55 years old in good health and CMV-seropositive. The sequenced sample was PBMCs. This chain uses TRBV18 with TRBJ1-2; the D gene is possibly TRBD1 (6 bases). In DNA form, the CDR3 reads TGTGCCAGCTCACCGGGGGACACCCTTTATCGCTACACCTTC. It is translated as CASSPGDTLYRYTF.